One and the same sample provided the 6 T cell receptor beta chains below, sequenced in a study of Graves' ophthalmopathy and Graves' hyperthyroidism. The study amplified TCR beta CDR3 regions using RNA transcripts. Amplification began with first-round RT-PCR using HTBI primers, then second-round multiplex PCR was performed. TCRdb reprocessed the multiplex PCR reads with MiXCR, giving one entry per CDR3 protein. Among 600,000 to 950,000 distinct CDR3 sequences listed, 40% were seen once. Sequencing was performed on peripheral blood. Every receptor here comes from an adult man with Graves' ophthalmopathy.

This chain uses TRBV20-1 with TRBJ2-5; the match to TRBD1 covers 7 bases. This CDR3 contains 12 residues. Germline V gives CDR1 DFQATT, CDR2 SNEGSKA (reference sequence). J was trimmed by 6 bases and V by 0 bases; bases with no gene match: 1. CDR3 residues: CSAREQGQTQYF. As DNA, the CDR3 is TGCAGTGCTAGAGAACAGGGGCAGACCCAGTACTTC.

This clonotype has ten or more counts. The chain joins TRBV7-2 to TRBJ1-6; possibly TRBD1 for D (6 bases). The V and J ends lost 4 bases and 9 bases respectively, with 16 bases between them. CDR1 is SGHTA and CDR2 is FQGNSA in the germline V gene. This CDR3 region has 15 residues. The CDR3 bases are TGTGCCAGCAGCTGGGAACAGGGATCCGCTTCACCCCTCCACTTT. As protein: CASSWEQGSASPLHF. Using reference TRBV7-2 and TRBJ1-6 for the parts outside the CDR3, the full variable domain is GAGVSQSPSNKVTEKGKDVELRCDPISGHTALYWYRQSLGQGLEFLIYFQGNSAPDKSGLPSDRFSAERTGGSVSTLTIQRTQQEDSAVYLCASSWEQGSASPLHFGNGTRLTVT.

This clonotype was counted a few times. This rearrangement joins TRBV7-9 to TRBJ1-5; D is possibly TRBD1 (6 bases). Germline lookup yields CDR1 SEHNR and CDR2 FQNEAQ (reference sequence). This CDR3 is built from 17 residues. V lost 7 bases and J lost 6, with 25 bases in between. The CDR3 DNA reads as TGTGCCAGCACTGGTCTTAGGTTGGACAGTCTTTGTCAGCCCCAGCATTTT. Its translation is CASTGLRLDSLCQPQHF. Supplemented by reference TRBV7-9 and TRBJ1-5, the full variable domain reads DTGVSQNPRHKITKRGQNVTFRCDPISEHNRLYWYRQTLGQGPEFLTYFQNEAQLEKSRLLSDRFSAERPKGSFSTLEIQRTEQGDSAMYLCASTGLRLDSLCQPQHFGDGTRLSIL.

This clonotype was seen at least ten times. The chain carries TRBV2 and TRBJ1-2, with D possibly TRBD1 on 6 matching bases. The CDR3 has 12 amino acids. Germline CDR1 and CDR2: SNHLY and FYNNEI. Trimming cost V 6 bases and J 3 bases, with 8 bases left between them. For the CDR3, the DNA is TGTGCCAGCAGAGGACAGTACTATGGCTACACCTTC. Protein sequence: CASRGQYYGYTF.

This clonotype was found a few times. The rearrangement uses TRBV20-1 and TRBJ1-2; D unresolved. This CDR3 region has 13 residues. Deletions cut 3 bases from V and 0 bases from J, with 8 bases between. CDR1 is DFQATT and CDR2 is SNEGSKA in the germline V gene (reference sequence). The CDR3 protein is CSASAATNYGYTF. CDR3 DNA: TGCAGTGCTAGTGCCGCAACTAACTATGGCTACACCTTC.

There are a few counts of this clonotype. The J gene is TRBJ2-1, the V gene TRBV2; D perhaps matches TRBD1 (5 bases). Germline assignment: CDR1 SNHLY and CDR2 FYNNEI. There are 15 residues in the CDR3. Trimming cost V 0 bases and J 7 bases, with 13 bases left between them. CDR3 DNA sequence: TGTGCCAGCAGTGAAGCGAGTCAGGGAAGGAATGAGCAGTTCTTC. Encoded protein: CASSEASQGRNEQFF.